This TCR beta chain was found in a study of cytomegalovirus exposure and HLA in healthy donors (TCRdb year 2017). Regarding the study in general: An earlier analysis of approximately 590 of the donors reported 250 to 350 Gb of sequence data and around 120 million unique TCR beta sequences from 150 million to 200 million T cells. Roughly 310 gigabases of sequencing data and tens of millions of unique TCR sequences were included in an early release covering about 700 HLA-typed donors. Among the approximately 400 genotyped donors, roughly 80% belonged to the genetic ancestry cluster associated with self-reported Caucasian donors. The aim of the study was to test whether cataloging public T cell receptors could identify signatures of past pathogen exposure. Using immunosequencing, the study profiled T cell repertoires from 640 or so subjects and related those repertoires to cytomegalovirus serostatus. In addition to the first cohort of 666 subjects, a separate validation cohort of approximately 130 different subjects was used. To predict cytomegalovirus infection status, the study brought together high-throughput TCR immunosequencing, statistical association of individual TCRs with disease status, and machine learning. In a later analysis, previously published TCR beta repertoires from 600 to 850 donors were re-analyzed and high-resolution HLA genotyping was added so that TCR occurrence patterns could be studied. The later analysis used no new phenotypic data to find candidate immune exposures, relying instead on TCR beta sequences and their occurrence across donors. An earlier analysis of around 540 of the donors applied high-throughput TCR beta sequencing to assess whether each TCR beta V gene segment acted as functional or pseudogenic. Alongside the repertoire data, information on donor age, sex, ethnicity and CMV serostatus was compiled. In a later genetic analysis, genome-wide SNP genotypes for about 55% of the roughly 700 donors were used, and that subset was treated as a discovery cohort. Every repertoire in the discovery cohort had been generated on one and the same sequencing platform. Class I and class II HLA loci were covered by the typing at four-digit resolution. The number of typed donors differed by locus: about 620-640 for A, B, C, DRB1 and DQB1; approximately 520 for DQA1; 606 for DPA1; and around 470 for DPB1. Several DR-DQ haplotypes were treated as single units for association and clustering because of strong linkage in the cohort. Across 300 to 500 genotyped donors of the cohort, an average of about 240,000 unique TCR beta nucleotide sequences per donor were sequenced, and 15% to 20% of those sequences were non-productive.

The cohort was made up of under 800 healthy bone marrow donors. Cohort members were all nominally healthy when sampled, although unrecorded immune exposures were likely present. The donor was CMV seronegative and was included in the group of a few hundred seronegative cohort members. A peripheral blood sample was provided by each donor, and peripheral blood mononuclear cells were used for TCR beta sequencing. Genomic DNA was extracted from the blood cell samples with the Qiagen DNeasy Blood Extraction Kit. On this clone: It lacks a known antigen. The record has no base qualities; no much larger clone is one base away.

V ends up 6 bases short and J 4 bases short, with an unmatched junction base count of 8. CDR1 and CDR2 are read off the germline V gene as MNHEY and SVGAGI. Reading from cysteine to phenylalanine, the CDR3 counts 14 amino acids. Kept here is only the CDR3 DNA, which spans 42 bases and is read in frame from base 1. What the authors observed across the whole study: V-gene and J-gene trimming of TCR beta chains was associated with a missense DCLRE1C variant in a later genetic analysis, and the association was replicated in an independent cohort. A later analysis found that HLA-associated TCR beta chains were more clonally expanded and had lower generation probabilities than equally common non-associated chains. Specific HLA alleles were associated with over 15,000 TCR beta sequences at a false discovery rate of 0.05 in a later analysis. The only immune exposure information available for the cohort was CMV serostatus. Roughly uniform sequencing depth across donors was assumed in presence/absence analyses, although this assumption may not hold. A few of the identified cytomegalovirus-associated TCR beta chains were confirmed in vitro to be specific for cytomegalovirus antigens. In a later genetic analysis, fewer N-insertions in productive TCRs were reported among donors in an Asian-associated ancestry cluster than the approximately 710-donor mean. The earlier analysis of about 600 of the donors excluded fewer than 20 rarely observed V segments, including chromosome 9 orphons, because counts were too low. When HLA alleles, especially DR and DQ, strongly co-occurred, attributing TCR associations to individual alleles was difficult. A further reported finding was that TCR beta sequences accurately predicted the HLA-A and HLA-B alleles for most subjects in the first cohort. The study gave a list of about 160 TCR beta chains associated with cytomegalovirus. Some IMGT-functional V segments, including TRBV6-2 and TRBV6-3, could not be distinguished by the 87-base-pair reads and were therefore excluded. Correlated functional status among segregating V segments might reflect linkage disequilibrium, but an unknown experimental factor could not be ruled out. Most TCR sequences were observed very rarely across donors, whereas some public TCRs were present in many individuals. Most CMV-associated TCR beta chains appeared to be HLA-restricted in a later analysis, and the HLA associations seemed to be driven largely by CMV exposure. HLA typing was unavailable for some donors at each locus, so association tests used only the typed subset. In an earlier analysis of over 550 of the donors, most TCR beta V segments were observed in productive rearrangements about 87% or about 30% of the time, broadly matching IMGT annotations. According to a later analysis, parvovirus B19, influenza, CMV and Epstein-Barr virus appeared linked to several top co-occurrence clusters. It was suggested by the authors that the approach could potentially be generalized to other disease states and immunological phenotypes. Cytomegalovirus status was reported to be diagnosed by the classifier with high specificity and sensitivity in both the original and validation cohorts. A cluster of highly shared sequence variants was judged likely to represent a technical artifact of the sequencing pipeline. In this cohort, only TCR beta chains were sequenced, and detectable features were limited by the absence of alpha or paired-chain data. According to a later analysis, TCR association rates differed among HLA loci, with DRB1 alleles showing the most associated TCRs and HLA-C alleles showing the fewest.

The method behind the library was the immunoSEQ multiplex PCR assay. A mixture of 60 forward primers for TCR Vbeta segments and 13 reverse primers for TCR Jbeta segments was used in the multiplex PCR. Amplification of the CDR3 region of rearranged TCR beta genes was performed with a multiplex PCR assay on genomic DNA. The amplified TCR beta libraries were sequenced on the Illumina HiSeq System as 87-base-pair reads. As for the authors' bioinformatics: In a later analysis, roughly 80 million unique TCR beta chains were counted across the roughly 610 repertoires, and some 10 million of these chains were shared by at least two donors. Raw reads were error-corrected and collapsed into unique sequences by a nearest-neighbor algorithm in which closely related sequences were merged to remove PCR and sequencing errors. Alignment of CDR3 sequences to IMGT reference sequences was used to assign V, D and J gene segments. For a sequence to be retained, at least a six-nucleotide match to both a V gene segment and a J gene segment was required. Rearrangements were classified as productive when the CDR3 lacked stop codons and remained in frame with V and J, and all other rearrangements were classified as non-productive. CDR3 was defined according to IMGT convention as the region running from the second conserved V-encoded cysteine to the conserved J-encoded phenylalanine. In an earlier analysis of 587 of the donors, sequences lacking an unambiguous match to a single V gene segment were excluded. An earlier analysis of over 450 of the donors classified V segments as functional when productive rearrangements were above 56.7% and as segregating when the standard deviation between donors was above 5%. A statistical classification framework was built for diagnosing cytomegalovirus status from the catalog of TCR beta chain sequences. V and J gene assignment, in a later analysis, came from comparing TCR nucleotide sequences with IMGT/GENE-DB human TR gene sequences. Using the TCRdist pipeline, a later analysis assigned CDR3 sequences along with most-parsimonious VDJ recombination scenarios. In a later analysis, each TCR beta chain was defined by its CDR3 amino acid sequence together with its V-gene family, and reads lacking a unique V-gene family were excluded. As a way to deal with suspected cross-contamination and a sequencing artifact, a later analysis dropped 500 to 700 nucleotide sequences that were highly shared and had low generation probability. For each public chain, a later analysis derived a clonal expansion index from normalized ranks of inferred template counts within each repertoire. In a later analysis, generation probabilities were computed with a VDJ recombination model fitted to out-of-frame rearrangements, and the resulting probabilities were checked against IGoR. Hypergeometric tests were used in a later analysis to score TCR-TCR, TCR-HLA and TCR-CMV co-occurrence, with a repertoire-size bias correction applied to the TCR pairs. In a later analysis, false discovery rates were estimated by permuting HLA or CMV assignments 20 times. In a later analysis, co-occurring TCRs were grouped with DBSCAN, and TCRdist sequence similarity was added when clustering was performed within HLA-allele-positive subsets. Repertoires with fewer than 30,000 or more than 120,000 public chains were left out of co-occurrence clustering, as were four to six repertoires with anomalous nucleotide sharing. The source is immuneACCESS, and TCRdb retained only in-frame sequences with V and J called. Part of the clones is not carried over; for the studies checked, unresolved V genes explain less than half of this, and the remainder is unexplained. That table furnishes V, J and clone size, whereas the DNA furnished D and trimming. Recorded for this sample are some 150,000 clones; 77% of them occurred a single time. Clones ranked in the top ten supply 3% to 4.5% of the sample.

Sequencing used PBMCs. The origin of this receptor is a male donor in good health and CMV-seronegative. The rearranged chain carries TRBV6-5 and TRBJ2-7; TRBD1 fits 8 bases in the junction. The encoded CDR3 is CASRLQGEFYEQYF. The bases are TGTGCCAGCAGACTACAGGGGGAATTTTACGAGCAGTACTTC.